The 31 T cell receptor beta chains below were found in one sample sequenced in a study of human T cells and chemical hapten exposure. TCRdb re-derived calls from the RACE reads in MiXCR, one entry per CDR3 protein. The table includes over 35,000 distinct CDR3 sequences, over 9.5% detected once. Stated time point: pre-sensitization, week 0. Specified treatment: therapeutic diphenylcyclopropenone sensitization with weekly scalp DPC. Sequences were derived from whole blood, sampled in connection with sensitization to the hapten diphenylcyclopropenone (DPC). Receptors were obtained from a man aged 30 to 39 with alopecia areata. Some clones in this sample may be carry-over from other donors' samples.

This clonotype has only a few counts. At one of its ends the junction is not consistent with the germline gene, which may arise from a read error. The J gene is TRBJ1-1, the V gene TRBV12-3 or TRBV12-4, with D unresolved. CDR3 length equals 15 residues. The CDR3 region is CASSLARHGPTGAFF. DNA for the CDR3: TGTGCCAGCAGTTTAGCGCGTCACGGTCCCACTGGAGCTTTCTTT.

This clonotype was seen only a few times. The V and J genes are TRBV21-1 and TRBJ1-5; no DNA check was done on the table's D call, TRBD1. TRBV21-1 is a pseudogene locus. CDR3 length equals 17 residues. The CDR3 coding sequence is TGTGCCAGCAGCAAAGCTCTTTCTGGGACAGGGGTTCAGCCCCAGCATTTT. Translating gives CASSKALSGTGVQPQHF.

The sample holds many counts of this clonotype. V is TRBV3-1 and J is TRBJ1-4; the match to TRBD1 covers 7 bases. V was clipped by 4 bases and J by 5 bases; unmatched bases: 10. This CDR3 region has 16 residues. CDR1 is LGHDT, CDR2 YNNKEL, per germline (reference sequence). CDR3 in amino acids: CASSRNTGTANEKLFF. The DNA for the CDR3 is TGTGCCAGCAGCCGAAATACCGGGACAGCGAATGAAAAACTGTTTTTT.

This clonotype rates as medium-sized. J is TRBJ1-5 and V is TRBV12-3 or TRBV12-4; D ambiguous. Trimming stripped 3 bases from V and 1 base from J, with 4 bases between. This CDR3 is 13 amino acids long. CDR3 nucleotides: TGTGCCAGCAGTTTTCGAAGCAATCAGCCCCAGCATTTT. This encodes CASSFRSNQPQHF.

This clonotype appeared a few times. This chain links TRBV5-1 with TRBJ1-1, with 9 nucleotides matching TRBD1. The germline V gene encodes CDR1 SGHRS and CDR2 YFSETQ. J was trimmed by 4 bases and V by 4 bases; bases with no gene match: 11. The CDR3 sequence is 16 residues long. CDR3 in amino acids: CASSPRPTGGGTEAFF. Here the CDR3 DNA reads TGCGCCAGCAGCCCCCGACCGACAGGGGGAGGCACTGAAGCTTTCTTT.

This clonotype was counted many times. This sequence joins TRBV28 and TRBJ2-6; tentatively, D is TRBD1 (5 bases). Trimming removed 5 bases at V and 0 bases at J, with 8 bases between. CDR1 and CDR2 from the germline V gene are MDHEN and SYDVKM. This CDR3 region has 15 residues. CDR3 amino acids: CASSPTVSGANVLTF. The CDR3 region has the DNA TGTGCCAGCAGTCCGACAGTCTCTGGGGCCAACGTCCTGACTTTC. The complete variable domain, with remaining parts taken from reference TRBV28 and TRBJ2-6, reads DVKVTQSSRYLVKRTGEKVFLECVQDMDHENMFWYRQDPGLGLRLIYFSYDVKMKEKGDIPEGYSVSREKKERFSLILESASTNQTSMYLCASSPTVSGANVLTFGAGSRLTVL.

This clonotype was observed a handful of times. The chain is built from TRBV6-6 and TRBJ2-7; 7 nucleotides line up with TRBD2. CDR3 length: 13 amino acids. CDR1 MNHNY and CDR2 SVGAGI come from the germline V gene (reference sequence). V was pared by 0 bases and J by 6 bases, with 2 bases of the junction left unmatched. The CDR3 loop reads CASSYSTGGEQYF. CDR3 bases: TGTGCCAGCAGTTACTCTACGGGGGGCGAGCAGTACTTC.

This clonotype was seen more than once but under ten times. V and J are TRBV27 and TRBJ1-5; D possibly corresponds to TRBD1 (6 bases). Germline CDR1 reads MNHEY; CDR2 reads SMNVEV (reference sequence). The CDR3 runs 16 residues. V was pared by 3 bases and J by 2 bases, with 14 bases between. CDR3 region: CASSFSSTGRNQPQHF. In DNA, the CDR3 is TGTGCCAGCAGTTTTAGTTCCACAGGGCGCAATCAGCCCCAGCATTTT.

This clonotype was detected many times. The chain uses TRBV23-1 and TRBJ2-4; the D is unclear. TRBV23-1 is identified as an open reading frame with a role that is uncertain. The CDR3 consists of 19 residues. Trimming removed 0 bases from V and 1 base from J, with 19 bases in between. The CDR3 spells CASSQSPPWKDLAKNIQYF. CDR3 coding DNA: TGCGCCAGCAGTCAATCGCCCCCCTGGAAGGACCTGGCCAAAAACATTCAGTACTTC.

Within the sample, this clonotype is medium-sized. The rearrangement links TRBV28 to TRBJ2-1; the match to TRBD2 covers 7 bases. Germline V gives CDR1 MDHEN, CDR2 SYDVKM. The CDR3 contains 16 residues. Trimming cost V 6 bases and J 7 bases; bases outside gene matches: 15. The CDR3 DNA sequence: TGTGCCAGCAGCCTCCGACTAGCTACGTCTTTTAATGAGCAGTTCTTC. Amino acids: CASSLRLATSFNEQFF.

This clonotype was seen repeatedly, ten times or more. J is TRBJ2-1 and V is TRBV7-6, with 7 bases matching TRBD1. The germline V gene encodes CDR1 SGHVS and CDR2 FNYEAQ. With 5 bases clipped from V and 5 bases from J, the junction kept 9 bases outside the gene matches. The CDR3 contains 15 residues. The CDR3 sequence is CASSLRGQGNNEQFF. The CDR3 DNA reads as TGTGCCAGCAGCCTAAGGGGGCAGGGTAACAATGAGCAGTTCTTC.

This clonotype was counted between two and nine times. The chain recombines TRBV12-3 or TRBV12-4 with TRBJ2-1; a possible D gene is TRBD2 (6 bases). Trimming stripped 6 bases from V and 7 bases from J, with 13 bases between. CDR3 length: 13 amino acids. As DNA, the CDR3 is TGTGCCAGCAGACGCGGGGCTTTTAATGAGCAGTTCTTC. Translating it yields CASRRGAFNEQFF.

The CDR3: CASSLVSSPGTGELFF. In DNA form, the CDR3 reads TGTGCCAGCAGCTTAGTTTCCAGCCCAGGGACCGGGGAGCTGTTTTTT. This chain joins TRBV7-6 and TRBJ2-2; TRBD1 might be the D (5 bases). Germline-derived CDR1 and CDR2 are SGHVS and FNYEAQ. Trimming cost V 1 base and J 5 bases, with 14 bases left between them. This CDR3 contains 16 residues.

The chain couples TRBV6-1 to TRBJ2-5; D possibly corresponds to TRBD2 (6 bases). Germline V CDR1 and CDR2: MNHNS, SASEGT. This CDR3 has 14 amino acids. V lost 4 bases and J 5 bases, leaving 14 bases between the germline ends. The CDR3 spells CASSVLRGLETQYF. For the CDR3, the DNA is TGTGCCAGCAGTGTCCTACGGGGGTTGGAGACCCAGTACTTC.

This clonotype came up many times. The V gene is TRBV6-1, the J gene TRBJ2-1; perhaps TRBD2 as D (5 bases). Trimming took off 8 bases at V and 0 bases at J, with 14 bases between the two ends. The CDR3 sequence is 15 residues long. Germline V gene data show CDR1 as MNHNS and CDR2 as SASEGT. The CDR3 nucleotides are TGTGCCAGCTCGGGCGGGTTACTCTCCTACAATGAGCAGTTCTTC. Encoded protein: CASSGGLLSYNEQFF.

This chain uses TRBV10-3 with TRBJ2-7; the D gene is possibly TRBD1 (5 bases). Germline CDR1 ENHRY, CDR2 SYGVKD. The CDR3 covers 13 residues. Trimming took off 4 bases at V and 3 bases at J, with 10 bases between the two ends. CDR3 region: CAISAGRVYEQYF. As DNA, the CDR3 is TGTGCCATCAGTGCCGGCAGGGTCTACGAGCAGTACTTC.

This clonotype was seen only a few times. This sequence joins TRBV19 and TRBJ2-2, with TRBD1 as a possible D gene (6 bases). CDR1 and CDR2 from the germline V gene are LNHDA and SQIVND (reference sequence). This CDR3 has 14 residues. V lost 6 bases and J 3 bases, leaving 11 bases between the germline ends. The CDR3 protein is CASRYGQHTGELFF. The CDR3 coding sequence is TGTGCCAGTAGATACGGACAGCACACCGGGGAGCTGTTTTTT.

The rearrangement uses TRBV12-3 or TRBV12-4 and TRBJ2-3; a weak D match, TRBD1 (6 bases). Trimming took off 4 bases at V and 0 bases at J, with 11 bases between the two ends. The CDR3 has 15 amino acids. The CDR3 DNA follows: TGTGCCAGCAGTTATGGGGGCCCAAGCACAGATACGCAGTATTTT. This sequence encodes CASSYGGPSTDTQYF.

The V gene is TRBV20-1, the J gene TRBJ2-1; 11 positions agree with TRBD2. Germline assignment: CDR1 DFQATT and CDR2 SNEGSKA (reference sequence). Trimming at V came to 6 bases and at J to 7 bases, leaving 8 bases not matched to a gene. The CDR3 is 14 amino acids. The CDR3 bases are TGCAGTGCACCCGGACTAGCGGGCTGGAATGAGCAGTTCTTC. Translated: CSAPGLAGWNEQFF.

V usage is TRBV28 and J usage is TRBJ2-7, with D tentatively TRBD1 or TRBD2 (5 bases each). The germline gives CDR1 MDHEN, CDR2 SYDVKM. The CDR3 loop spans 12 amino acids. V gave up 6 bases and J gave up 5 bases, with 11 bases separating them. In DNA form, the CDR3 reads TGTGCCAGCAGCCGGGACCACCACGAGCAGTACGTC. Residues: CASSRDHHEQYV.

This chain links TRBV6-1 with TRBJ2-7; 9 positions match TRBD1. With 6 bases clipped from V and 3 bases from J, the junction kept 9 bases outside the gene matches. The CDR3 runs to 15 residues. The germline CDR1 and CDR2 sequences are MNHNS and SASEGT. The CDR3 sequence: CASRHTGTGYYEQYF. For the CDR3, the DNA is TGTGCCAGCAGACACACCGGGACAGGGTACTACGAGCAGTACTTC.

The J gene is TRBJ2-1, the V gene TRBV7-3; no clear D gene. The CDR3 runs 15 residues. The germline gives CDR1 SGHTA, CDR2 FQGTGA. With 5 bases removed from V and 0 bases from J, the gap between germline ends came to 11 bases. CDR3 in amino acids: CASSPSVSSYNEQFF. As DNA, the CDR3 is TGTGCCAGCAGCCCGTCAGTGAGCTCCTACAATGAGCAGTTCTTC.

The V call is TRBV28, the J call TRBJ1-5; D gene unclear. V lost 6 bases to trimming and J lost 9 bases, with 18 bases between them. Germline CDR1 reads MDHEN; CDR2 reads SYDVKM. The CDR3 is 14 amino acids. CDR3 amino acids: CASRTTAFLRPQHF. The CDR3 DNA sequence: TGTGCCAGCAGGACTACAGCGTTCCTGAGGCCCCAGCATTTT.

The CDR3 region has the DNA TGTGCCAGCAGCCGGGGATCAGGACTCACAGATACGCAGTATTTT. This translates into CASSRGSGLTDTQYF. The chain has TRBV7-6 and TRBJ2-3, with D maybe TRBD2 (5 bases). The CDR3 extends over 15 amino acids. Trimming cost V 5 bases and J 2 bases, with 14 bases left between them. The germline V gene has CDR1 SGHVS and CDR2 FNYEAQ.

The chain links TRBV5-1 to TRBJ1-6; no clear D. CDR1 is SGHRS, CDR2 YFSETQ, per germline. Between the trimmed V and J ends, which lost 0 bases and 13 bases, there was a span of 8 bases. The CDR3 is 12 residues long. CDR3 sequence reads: CASSLGGTPLHF. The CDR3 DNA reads TGCGCCAGCAGCTTGGGGGGAACGCCCCTCCACTTT.

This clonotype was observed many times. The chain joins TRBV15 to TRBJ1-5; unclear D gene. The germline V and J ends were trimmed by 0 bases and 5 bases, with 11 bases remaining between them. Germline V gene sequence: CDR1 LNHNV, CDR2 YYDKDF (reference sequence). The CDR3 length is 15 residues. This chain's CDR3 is CATSRDFRVYQPQHF. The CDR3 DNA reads TGTGCCACCAGCAGAGATTTTCGGGTATATCAGCCCCAGCATTTT.

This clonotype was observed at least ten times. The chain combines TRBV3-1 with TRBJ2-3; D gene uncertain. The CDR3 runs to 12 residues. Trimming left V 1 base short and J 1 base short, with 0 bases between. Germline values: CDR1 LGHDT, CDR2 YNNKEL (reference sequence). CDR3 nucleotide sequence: TGTGCCAGCAGCCAAGGCACAGATACGCAGTATTTT. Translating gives CASSQGTDTQYF.

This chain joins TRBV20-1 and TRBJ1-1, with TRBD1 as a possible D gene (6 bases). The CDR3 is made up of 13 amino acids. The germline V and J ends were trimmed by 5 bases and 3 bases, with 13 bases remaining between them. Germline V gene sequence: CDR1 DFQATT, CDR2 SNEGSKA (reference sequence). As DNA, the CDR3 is TGCAGTGCTCCCGGGACATGGTACACTGAAGCTTTCTTT. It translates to CSAPGTWYTEAFF.

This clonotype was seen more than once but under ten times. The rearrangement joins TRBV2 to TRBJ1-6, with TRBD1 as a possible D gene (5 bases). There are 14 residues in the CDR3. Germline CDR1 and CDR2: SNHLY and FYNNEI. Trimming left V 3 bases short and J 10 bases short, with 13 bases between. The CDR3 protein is CASSDGGTGSPLHF. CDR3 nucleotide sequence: TGTGCCAGCAGTGATGGCGGGACGGGGTCACCCCTCCACTTT.

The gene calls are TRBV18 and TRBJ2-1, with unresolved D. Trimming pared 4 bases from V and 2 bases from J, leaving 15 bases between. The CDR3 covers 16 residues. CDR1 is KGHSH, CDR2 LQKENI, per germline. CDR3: CASSLTGPPAYNEQFF. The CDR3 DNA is TGTGCCAGCTCACTAACGGGCCCCCCAGCCTACAATGAGCAGTTCTTC.

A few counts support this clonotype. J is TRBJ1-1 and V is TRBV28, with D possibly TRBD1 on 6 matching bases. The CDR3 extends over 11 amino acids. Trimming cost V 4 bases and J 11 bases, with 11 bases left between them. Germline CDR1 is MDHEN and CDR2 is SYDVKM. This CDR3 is CASSWKGGAFF. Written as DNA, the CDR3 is TGTGCCAGCAGTTGGAAGGGGGGTGCTTTCTTT.